The rows below give T cell receptor beta chains drawn from one sample of a study of blood T cell repertoires in COVID-19. Data came from immunoSEQ multiplex PCR; TCRdb stores just in-frame clones and leaves some out. Of over 150,000 clones listed, more than 85% are singletons. The material sequenced was peripheral blood. The origin of the receptors is a woman of 80 years or more with COVID-19, enrolled during active disease. Each CDR3 is given with its conserved first and last residue. D genes are given only for firm matches. Clone size is not always given. Where it is, it says once, few, many or a class for expanded clones.

j_call v_call clone_size d_call cdr3_nt cdr3_aa
TRBJ2-2 TRBV5-8 NA NA TGTGCCACCAGGAGGGAGATCGGGGAGCTGTTTTTT CATRREIGELFF
TRBJ1-6 TRBV27 NA NA TGTGCCAGCAGTCCAACAGGGACACCTAATTCACCCCTCCACTTT CASSPTGTPNSPLHF
TRBJ2-3 TRBV15 NA NA TGTGCCACCAGCATGTCCATCGGATCCCTGCGGTTGAGCACAGATACGCAGTATTTT CATSMSIGSLRLSTDTQYF
TRBJ2-1 TRBV7-6 NA TRBD2 TGTGCCAGCAGCCGGGGACTAGCGGGAGAGGTTGAGCAGTTCTTC CASSRGLAGEVEQFF
TRBJ1-1 TRBV6-6 NA NA TGTGCCAGCCGGGGGACGGGGACTGAAGCTTTCTTT CASRGTGTEAFF
TRBJ2-2 TRBV4-3 NA TRBD1 TGCGCCAGCAGCCAAGATACAGGGGGCGCCCCCGGGGAGCTGTTTTTT CASSQDTGGAPGELFF
TRBJ1-2 TRBV10-3 NA TRBD1 TGTGCCATCAGTGTACAGGGGGCGCAATCTGGCTACACCTTC CAISVQGAQSGYTF
TRBJ1-3 TRBV15 NA NA TGTGCCACCAGCAGAAACCCAGGTATCTCTGGAAACACCATATATTTT CATSRNPGISGNTIYF
TRBJ2-2 TRBV5-4 NA TRBD2 TGTGCCAGCAGCACGAAACTAGCGGGAGCGACCGGGGAGCTGTTTTTT CASSTKLAGATGELFF
TRBJ1-4 TRBV12-3/TRBV12-4 NA TRBD1 TGTGCCAGCAGAACTGGGACAGGTGAAAAACTGTTTTTT CASRTGTGEKLFF
TRBJ1-5 TRBV27 NA TRBD1 TGTGCCAGCGCCCCGGGACAGCGAATCCAGCCCCAGCATTTT CASAPGQRIQPQHF
TRBJ2-3 TRBV19 NA NA TGTGCCAGTAGTATAGCCGGGAGCACAGATACGCAGTATTTT CASSIAGSTDTQYF
TRBJ1-5 TRBV4-1 NA NA TGCGCCAGCAGCCAAGTTATGGGCCAGCCCCAGCATTTT CASSQVMGQPQHF
TRBJ2-2 TRBV7-9 NA NA TGTGCCAGCAGCCCAATGAATAGTGGGAACACCGGGGAGCTGTTTTTT CASSPMNSGNTGELFF
TRBJ2-2 TRBV14 NA TRBD1 TGTGCCAGCAGCCTCCCAGGACAGGCCACCGGGGAGCTGTTTTTT CASSLPGQATGELFF
TRBJ1-1 TRBV10-3 NA NA TGTGCCATCGCGCGACAAGACACTGAAGCTTTCTTT CAIARQDTEAFF
TRBJ2-1 TRBV10-3 NA TRBD2 TGTGCCATCAGTGAGATACTAGCGGACTACAATGAGCAGTTCTTC CAISEILADYNEQFF
TRBJ2-2 TRBV5-8 NA NA TGTGCCAGCAGCCTACTAGGCTCCGGGGAGCTGTTTTTT CASSLLGSGELFF
TRBJ2-2 TRBV5-5 NA TRBD2 TGTGCCAGCAGCTTGAGGACTAGCGGGAGGGCCGCCGGGGAGCTGTTTTTT CASSLRTSGRAAGELFF
TRBJ1-1 TRBV7-9 NA TRBD1 TGTGCCAGCAGCGGGGACAGAAGGTGGGAAGCTTTCTTT CASSGDRRWEAFF
TRBJ2-3 TRBV7-6 NA TRBD2 TGTGCCAGCAGCTTAGCGAAGCGGGGGTACCTCACAGATACGCAGTATTTT CASSLAKRGYLTDTQYF
TRBJ1-6 TRBV15 NA TRBD1 TGTGCCACCAGCAGAGATGGGACAGGGGACTCACCCCTCCACTTT CATSRDGTGDSPLHF
TRBJ1-5 TRBV4-1 NA TRBD1 TGCGCCAGCAGCCAAGGGCGTCAGGGGGGAACTTCCAATCAGCCCCAGCATTTT CASSQGRQGGTSNQPQHF
TRBJ2-1 TRBV7-3 NA NA TGTGCCAGCAGCCCCTCAGGACTACCCAACAATGAGCAGTTCTTC CASSPSGLPNNEQFF
TRBJ2-1 TRBV9 NA NA TGTGCCAGCAGCGTAGAAAAGTCTGGGGGCGGGAATGAGCAGTTCTTC CASSVEKSGGGNEQFF
TRBJ2-7 TRBV5-1 NA NA TGCGCCAGCAGCTTGGGTTCCTCAGGGATCGAGCAGTACTTC CASSLGSSGIEQYF
TRBJ2-7 TRBV6-5 NA TRBD1 TGTGCCAGCAGCTCCGGACCTAACAGGGGCTACGAGCAGTACTTC CASSSGPNRGYEQYF
TRBJ1-2 TRBV7-2 NA NA TGTGCCAGCAGCTTACCTAACAGGGAAAGATATGGCTACACCTTC CASSLPNRERYGYTF
TRBJ1-2 TRBV2 NA TRBD1 TGTGCCAGCAGTGATCAGGGACAGACAACCTATGGCTACACCTTC CASSDQGQTTYGYTF
TRBJ1-5 TRBV5-6 NA TRBD1 TGTGCCAGCAGCGCCGCGAGGGGACAGCATAGCAATCAGCCCCAGCATTTT CASSAARGQHSNQPQHF
TRBJ2-5 TRBV29-1 NA NA TGCAGCGTTGACCGCTACAGGGAGGAGACCCAGTACTTC CSVDRYREETQYF
TRBJ2-3 TRBV6-2/TRBV6-3 NA NA TGTGCCAGCAGTTACCCCAGCGCGGATACGCAGTATTTT CASSYPSADTQYF
TRBJ1-1 TRBV24-1 NA TRBD1 TGTGCCACCAGTGATACACAGGGGGCGCGAACTGAAGCTTTCTTT CATSDTQGARTEAFF
TRBJ2-1 TRBV9 NA TRBD2 TGTGCCAGCAGCTTGGGACTAGCGGGAGGGCAGGGCTACAATGAGCAGTTCTTC CASSLGLAGGQGYNEQFF
TRBJ2-7 TRBV5-1 NA TRBD1 TGCGCCAGCAGCTTCAATGCCGGGACAGCCTACGAGCAGTACTTC CASSFNAGTAYEQYF
TRBJ2-7 TRBV19 NA NA TGTGCCAGTAGTTCATCATACGAGCAGTACTTC CASSSSYEQYF
TRBJ1-2 TRBV28 NA NA TGTGCCAGCACCTACCGGGGGGGGGCCTATGGCTACACCTTC CASTYRGGAYGYTF
TRBJ2-1 TRBV5-1 NA TRBD2 TGCGCCAGCAGCCGCCACACCTTGACTAGCGAGATCGGTGAGCAGTTCTTC CASSRHTLTSEIGEQFF
TRBJ1-3 TRBV2 NA TRBD1 TGTGCCAGCAGTGGACAGGGCGGCGGAAACACCATATATTTT CASSGQGGGNTIYF
TRBJ1-1 TRBV14 NA NA TGTGCCAGCAGCCTTACTACAGGGCTTTCTGAAGCTTTCTTT CASSLTTGLSEAFF
TRBJ1-1 TRBV7-9 NA NA TGTGCCAGCAGCTTATCAGGGAACACTGAAGCTTTCTTT CASSLSGNTEAFF
TRBJ2-5 TRBV5-1 once TRBD1 TGCGCCAGCAGCCGGGACAGGGGAGAGACCCAGTACTTC CASSRDRGETQYF
TRBJ1-1 TRBV6-6 NA TRBD1 TGTGCCGCCACAGGGGTCACTGAAGCTTTCTTT CAATGVTEAFF
TRBJ1-1 TRBV14 NA TRBD1 TGTGCCAGCAGCCAATGGCAGGGGGACACTGAAGCTTTCTTT CASSQWQGDTEAFF
TRBJ2-3 TRBV27 NA NA TGTGCCAGCAGTTTCGGCAGGGGCACAGATACGCAGTATTTT CASSFGRGTDTQYF
TRBJ2-7 TRBV3-1/TRBV3-2 NA TRBD2 TGTGCCAGCAGCCAAGAAAGCAGCGGGAGAGGGTACGAGCAGTACTTC CASSQESSGRGYEQYF
TRBJ2-5 TRBV23-1 NA NA TGCGCCAGCAGGGCCAGGTGCCAAGAGACCCAGTACTTC CASRARCQETQYF
TRBJ1-5 TRBV5-6 once NA TGTGCCAGCAGCTTGGGCGGGTATAGCAATCAGCCCCAGCATTTT CASSLGGYSNQPQHF
TRBJ1-2 TRBV7-2 NA NA TGTGCCAGCAGCTTAGGGGCCCGACAGGCGCGCTGGGGCTACACCTTC CASSLGARQARWGYTF
TRBJ1-1 TRBV10-3 NA NA TGTGCCATCACCCTCCGAGCAGGGGAAGAAGCTTTCTTT CAITLRAGEEAFF
TRBJ2-4 TRBV27 NA NA TGTGCCAGCAGTTTAAGGGCGGGACCCGAAAACATTCAGTACTTC CASSLRAGPENIQYF
TRBJ1-5 TRBV28 NA TRBD1 TGTGCCAGCAGCCGACAGGGCACATATAGCAATCAGCCCCAGCATTTT CASSRQGTYSNQPQHF
TRBJ1-1 TRBV7-6 NA NA TGTGCCAGCAGCTTAGAGACAGGAAAGCTGAACACTGAAGCTTTCTTT CASSLETGKLNTEAFF
TRBJ1-2 TRBV29-1 NA NA TGCAGCGTTGACCCCGCGGCCCCCTATGGCTACACCTTC CSVDPAAPYGYTF